These T cell receptor beta chains were read from a single sample in a study of lymphopenia after photon versus proton radiotherapy. TCRdb's table, derived via immunoSEQ multiplex PCR, lists solely in-frame clones and lacks some. This table has tens of thousands of clones, approximately 84% appearing once. Material: peripheral blood, obtained from a patient treated with proton-based radiotherapy. All receptors derive from a man aged 60 to 69 with pancreatic cancer. CDR3s include the opening cysteine and the closing phenylalanine or tryptophan. The D gene is left open where the match is weak. Clone size appears in some rows only: once, few, many, or a class for an expanded clone.

length | D | size | J | V | DNA | CDR3
15 | - | - | TRBJ1-1 | TRBV6-1 | TGTGCCAGCAGTTCTAACTGGGGGGCTGACACTGAAGCTTTCTTT | CASSSNWGADTEAFF
14 | TRBD2 | - | TRBJ2-7 | TRBV6-1 | TGTGCCAGCAGGATTATGGGGGGGATCTACGAGCAGTACTTC | CASRIMGGIYEQYF
15 | - | - | TRBJ1-5 | TRBV19 | TGTGCCAGTACAAGAAGTCAGGGGAAGGGACAGCCCCAGCATTTT | CASTRSQGKGQPQHF
14 | - | - | TRBJ2-7 | TRBV27 | TGTGCCAGCAGTTTAAGGAGACAGTCACCCGAGCAGTACTTC | CASSLRRQSPEQYF
14 | - | - | TRBJ1-5 | TRBV28 | TGTGCCAGCACCCAGGCGGGGAGCAATCAGCCCCAGCATTTT | CASTQAGSNQPQHF
13 | - | few | TRBJ1-4 | TRBV29-1 | TGCAGCGTTGGGGGCGGGCCCCGGGAAAAACTGTTTTTT | CSVGGGPREKLFF
13 | TRBD1 | - | TRBJ1-1 | TRBV7-8 | TGTGCCAGCAGCCTTGGGACAGGTGCTGAAGCTTTCTTT | CASSLGTGAEAFF
15 | - | - | TRBJ2-7 | TRBV7-2 | TGTGCCAGCAGCTTAAATCCGGGGAGCTCCTACGAGCAGTACTTC | CASSLNPGSSYEQYF
14 | TRBD1 | - | TRBJ2-7 | TRBV5-4 | TGTGCCAGCAGCTTACAGGGGAACTCCTACGAGCAGTACTTC | CASSLQGNSYEQYF
12 | - | - | TRBJ2-3 | TRBV28 | TGTGCCAGCAGTTTGGGCCCAGATACGCAGTATTTT | CASSLGPDTQYF
15 | TRBD1 | once | TRBJ1-1 | TRBV28 | TGTGCCAGCAGTTTAGGGACAGGGTGGAACACTGAAGCTTTCTTT | CASSLGTGWNTEAFF
16 | TRBD1 | - | TRBJ1-2 | TRBV5-1 | TGCGCCAGCAGCTTGGTTGGGGCGGGACAGGGTCCCCTATTGACCTTC | CASSLVGAGQGPLLTF
11 | - | - | TRBJ2-7 | TRBV19 | TGTGCCAGTCCCCGTCGCTACGAGCAGTACTTC | CASPRRYEQYF
12 | - | few | TRBJ2-1 | TRBV6-5 | TGTGCCAGCAGATCTTCGGGCAATGAGCAGTTCTTC | CASRSSGNEQFF
16 | - | - | TRBJ2-2 | TRBV7-9 | TGTGCCAGCAGCTTACGCTCCCTAGCGATAGACGGGGAGCTGTTTTTT | CASSLRSLAIDGELFF